This T cell receptor (beta chain) derives from a study of breast tumors, draining lymph nodes, adjacent tissues. The CDR3 totals 16 residues. The V gene's germline CDR1 is SGDLS and CDR2 YYNGEE. Between the trimmed V and J ends, which lost 4 bases and 0 bases, there was a span of 14 bases. TCRdb called the multiplex PCR reads again in MiXCR, with one record for every CDR3 protein. Here the sample spans 70,000 to 85,000 distinct CDR3 sequences, roughly a fifth being singletons. The lymph nodes were axillary draining lymph nodes from breast cancer patients. This sequence was found in a female donor with breast cancer. Some clones in this sample may be carry-over from other donors' samples. Sample: axillary lymph node tissue. The chain employs TRBV9 and TRBJ2-4; perhaps TRBD2 as D (5 bases). The chain's CDR3 is CASSSSGVLAKNIQYF. The CDR3 DNA follows: TGTGCCAGCAGCTCCTCCGGGGTACTAGCCAAAAACATTCAGTACTTC.